Presented here are 30 T cell receptor beta chains from one specimen sequenced in a study of T-cell reconstitution after alpha-beta-depleted transplantation in children. As it was prepared, the TCRbeta library received unique molecular identifiers. TCRdb called the PCR reads again in MiXCR, with one record for every CDR3 protein. The sample lists about 340,000 distinct CDR3 sequences, over 9% seen once, with approximately 2.3% in the top ten. The material sequenced was PBMCs from the stem cell graft donor, taken from the stem cell graft. Source of these receptors: a human donor who donated a stem cell graft to a child with acute lymphoblastic leukemia.

Comment on this clonotype: A single base separates this from a much larger clone, so it may be a read error. This chain connects TRBV20-1 to TRBJ2-1; D is ambiguous. The CDR3 sequence is 15 residues long. Germline values: CDR1 DFQATT, CDR2 SNEGSKA (reference sequence). The CDR3 is CCARVSGIPYNEQFF. The CDR3 DNA sequence: TGCTGTGCTAGAGTATCCGGAATCCCCTACAATGAGCAGTTCTTC.

About this clonotype itself: One base away lies a much larger clone, so this may be a sequencing read error. The gene calls are TRBV18 and TRBJ2-7; D uncertain. The CDR3 extends over 14 amino acids. Germline V gene sequence: CDR1 KGHSH, CDR2 LQKENI. The CDR3 coding sequence is TGTGCCGGCTCACCACTTTCCAGGACGAGGGAGCAGTACTTC. Translating it yields CAGSPLSRTREQYF.

The chain couples TRBV20-1 to TRBJ2-1; 7 bases are a match to TRBD2. Germline CDR1 DFQATT, CDR2 SNEGSKA (reference sequence). The J segment lost 9 bases and the V segment lost 6 bases, leaving 14 bases of the junction unmatched. This CDR3 region has 14 residues. CDR3 DNA: TGCAGTGCCTATGTAGCGGGTTCCTCGCTTGAGCAGTTCTTC. It is translated as CSAYVAGSSLEQFF.

This clonotype was found a few times. The chain is built from TRBV20-1 and TRBJ2-5; the D is unclear. Germline V gene data show CDR1 as DFQATT and CDR2 as SNEGSKA (reference sequence). V was cut by 2 bases and J by 0 bases, with 1 base left in between. The CDR3 length is 11 residues. CDR3 in amino acids: CSARYQETQYF. The CDR3 DNA follows: TGCAGTGCTAGATACCAAGAGACCCAGTACTTC.

The chain joins TRBV7-9 to TRBJ2-1, with 7 bases identical to TRBD2. CDR3 size: 15 residues. Looked up from germline, CDR1 is SEHNR and CDR2 is FQNEAQ (reference sequence). With V trimmed by 1 base and J by 5 bases, 5 bases remained unmatched. CDR3 sequence: CASSLVASGDNEQFF. The CDR3 bases are TGTGCCAGCAGCTTAGTGGCTAGCGGTGACAATGAGCAGTTCTTC.

This clonotype was picked up a small number of times. The chain recombines TRBV25-1 with TRBJ1-1; D might be TRBD1 (6 bases). This CDR3 comprises 13 residues. The ends were cut back, 7 bases at V and 7 bases at J, with 16 bases in the middle. Germline values: CDR1 MGHDK, CDR2 SYGVNS. CDR3 sequence reads: CASNDRWGIEAFF. Here the CDR3 DNA reads TGTGCCAGCAACGACAGGTGGGGTATTGAAGCTTTCTTT.

In its sample, this clonotype was seen many times. The V gene is TRBV27, the J gene TRBJ2-1, with 14 bases that match TRBD2. V lost 5 bases and J lost 4; bases outside the gene matches: 4. Germline CDR1 is MNHEY and CDR2 is SMNVEV (reference sequence). The CDR3 has 16 amino acids. CDR3 nucleotides: TGTGCCAGCAGTCTCCGACTAGCGGGAGGGTACAATGAGCAGTTCTTC. This translates into CASSLRLAGGYNEQFF.

The rearrangement uses TRBV12-3 or TRBV12-4 and TRBJ1-6; D uncertain. The CDR3 extends over 16 amino acids. V lost 8 bases, J lost 3 bases, and 17 bases lay in between. The DNA of the CDR3 is TGTGCCAGCGGGAGAGACCGGACTCGCTATAATTCACCCCTCCACTTT. Its translation: CASGRDRTRYNSPLHF.

The sample holds a few counts of this clonotype. The chain uses TRBV28 and TRBJ2-1; D gene ambiguous. V dropped 7 bases and J dropped 0 bases, with 10 bases sitting between them. CDR3 length: 14 residues. Germline assignment: CDR1 MDHEN and CDR2 SYDVKM. Written as DNA, the CDR3 is TGTGCCAGCACCATAACACTCTCCTACAATGAGCAGTTCTTC. The encoded protein is CASTITLSYNEQFF.

A few counts support this clonotype. The chain carries TRBV27 and TRBJ2-7; no clear D gene. V was pared by 4 bases and J by 0 bases, with 4 bases between. Germline-derived CDR1 and CDR2 are MNHEY and SMNVEV (reference sequence). This CDR3 is built from 12 residues. CDR3 bases: TGTGCCAGCAGTTCGCACTCCTACGAGCAGTACTTC. Its protein is CASSSHSYEQYF.

There are a few counts of this clonotype. This chain connects TRBV6-6 to TRBJ2-2; possible D gene TRBD1, 5 bases. This CDR3 region has 13 residues. Germline CDR1 reads MNHNY; CDR2 reads SVGAGI (reference sequence). Trimming removed 6 bases at V and 4 bases at J, with 9 bases between. In DNA, the CDR3 is TGTGCCAGCAGAGCAGGGCCCACCGGGGAGCTGTTTTTT. It yields the protein CASRAGPTGELFF.

The sample holds a few counts of this clonotype. This chain uses TRBV5-1 with TRBJ2-2, with a tentative D call TRBD2 (5 bases). Trimming pared 4 bases from V and 7 bases from J, leaving 14 bases between. The CDR3 is made up of 14 amino acids. Looked up from germline, CDR1 is SGHRS and CDR2 is YFSETQ. CDR3 region: CASSARTGIGELFF. In DNA, the CDR3 is TGCGCCAGCAGCGCTCGAACGGGAATCGGGGAGCTGTTTTTT. The variable domain in full, with the rest retrieved from reference TRBV5-1 and TRBJ2-2, is KAGVTQTPRYLIKTRGQQVTLSCSPISGHRSVSWYQQTPGQGLQFLFEYFSETQRNKGNFPGRFSGRQFSNSRSEMNVSTLELGDSALYLCASSARTGIGELFFGEGSRLTVL.

This clonotype turned up a few times. The chain is built from TRBV12-3 or TRBV12-4 and TRBJ2-1; D may be TRBD2 (5 bases). The CDR3 is made up of 14 amino acids. Trimming cost V 3 bases and J 7 bases, with 13 bases left between them. The CDR3 coding sequence is TGTGCCAGCAGTTTTCGGCGGGCTCGTAATGAGCAGTTCTTC. Protein sequence: CASSFRRARNEQFF.

The table lists this clonotype with a few counts. The V gene is TRBV20-1, the J gene TRBJ2-1; TRBD2 matches 8 bases. Germline CDR1 and CDR2: DFQATT and SNEGSKA (reference sequence). The CDR3 sequence is 18 residues long. V shed 0 bases, J shed 1 base, and the junction held 11 bases outside the gene matches. CDR3 sequence reads: CSARDKRGLFGSYNEQFF. The CDR3 DNA sequence: TGCAGTGCTAGAGATAAGCGGGGGCTCTTTGGGTCCTACAATGAGCAGTTCTTC.

This clonotype came up many times. This chain joins TRBV4-1 and TRBJ2-7; 11 nucleotides agree with TRBD2. V lost 3 bases and J lost 2; bases outside the gene matches: 9. Germline V gives CDR1 MGHRA, CDR2 YSYEKL. The CDR3 consists of 17 residues. CDR3 nucleotide sequence: TGCGCCAGCAGCCAGGAGGGACTAGCGGACTCTACCTACGAGCAGTACTTC. It is translated as CASSQEGLADSTYEQYF.

The rearrangement uses TRBV20-1 and TRBJ2-7; TRBD2 matches at 10 bases. Germline CDR1 reads DFQATT; CDR2 reads SNEGSKA (reference sequence). With V trimmed by 5 bases and J by 8 bases, 15 bases remained unmatched. The CDR3 totals 15 residues. The CDR3 is CSAYLAGEPQDKQYF. DNA of the CDR3: TGCAGTGCTTATCTAGCGGGAGAGCCGCAGGACAAGCAGTACTTC.

This clonotype has a handful of counts. The gene calls are TRBV15 and TRBJ2-3; D gene uncertain. Trimming removed 0 bases at V and 2 bases at J, with 9 bases between. This CDR3 contains 15 residues. Germline values: CDR1 LNHNV, CDR2 YYDKDF (reference sequence). The CDR3 region is CATSREVIYTDTQYF. The CDR3, as DNA: TGTGCCACCAGCAGAGAAGTAATTTACACAGATACGCAGTATTTT.

This sequence joins TRBV18 and TRBJ2-6, with 7 bases aligning to TRBD1. CDR3 length: 14 residues. Trimming at V came to 6 bases and at J to 2 bases, leaving 1 base not matched to a gene. The V gene's germline CDR1 is KGHSH and CDR2 LQKENI. The CDR3 is CASSQGAGANVLTF. The DNA of the CDR3 is TGTGCCAGCTCGCAGGGGGCTGGGGCCAACGTCCTGACTTTC.

This clonotype came up a few times. This chain connects TRBV11-2 to TRBJ2-2; the D is unclear. There are 14 residues in the CDR3. Germline V lookup: CDR1 SGHAT, CDR2 FQNNGV. With 4 bases removed from V and 5 bases from J, the gap between germline ends came to 11 bases. CDR3 nucleotide sequence: TGTGCCAGCAGCTCCCCGAAGAGGACCGGGGAGCTGTTTTTT. It is translated as CASSSPKRTGELFF.

Concerning this clonotype: The germline gene is not matched at one end of the junction; a read error may be the cause. This chain uses TRBV29-1 with TRBJ2-1; D possibly uses TRBD1 or TRBD2 (6 bases each). CDR3 length: 8 residues. Germline loops: CDR1 SQVTM, CDR2 ANQGSEA. The CDR3 protein is CSAEGEVF. The CDR3 DNA follows: TGCAGCGCCGAGGGGGAGGTCTTC.

In this sample, this clonotype turned up many times. The rearrangement uses TRBV28 and TRBJ2-3; D is possibly TRBD2 (6 bases). CDR1 is MDHEN and CDR2 is SYDVKM in the germline V gene. The CDR3 contains 15 residues. V gave up 5 bases and J gave up 2 bases, with 14 bases separating them. The CDR3 sequence is CASSGLASDTDTQYF. CDR3 nucleotides: TGTGCCAGCAGTGGGCTAGCGTCTGACACAGATACGCAGTATTTT.

V gene TRBV20-1 combines with J gene TRBJ2-7; either TRBD1 or TRBD2 may supply D (7 bases each). Germline V gene lookup returns CDR1 DFQATT and CDR2 SNEGSKA (reference sequence). Trimming left V 1 base short and J 0 bases short, with 19 bases between. This CDR3 contains 17 residues. CDR3 in amino acids: CSARVPQGGGPSYEQYF. The DNA for the CDR3 is TGCAGTGCTAGAGTCCCCCAGGGGGGAGGGCCCTCCTACGAGCAGTACTTC.

CDR3 nucleotide sequence: TGCAGTGCTGGACCCACTAGCGGGAGGAACACCGGGGAGCTGTTTTTT. It translates to CSAGPTSGRNTGELFF. The V call is TRBV20-1, the J call TRBJ2-2; 11 bases line up with TRBD2. From germline, CDR1 is DFQATT and CDR2 SNEGSKA (reference sequence). The CDR3 extends over 16 amino acids. V shed 5 bases and J 1 base; nucleotides not matched to a gene: 6.

This clonotype was detected a few times. V gene TRBV11-2 combines with J gene TRBJ2-3; D is perhaps TRBD1 (6 bases). Trimming stripped 5 bases from V and 0 bases from J, with 15 bases between. Looked up from germline, CDR1 is SGHAT and CDR2 is FQNNGV. The CDR3 is 16 residues long. Here the CDR3 reads CASSGEGVSSTDTQYF. CDR3 nucleotides: TGTGCCAGCAGCGGAGAGGGGGTCTCGAGCACAGATACGCAGTATTTT.

This clonotype turned up a few times. The chain has TRBV5-1 and TRBJ2-1; D may be TRBD2 (5 bases). In germline, CDR1 is SGHRS, CDR2 YFSETQ. This CDR3 comprises 15 residues. Trimming took off 4 bases at V and 7 bases at J, with 18 bases between the two ends. CDR3 sequence reads: CASSLEVAPRNEQFF. In nucleotides, the CDR3 is TGCGCCAGCAGCCTGGAGGTAGCGCCGCGGAATGAGCAGTTCTTC.

The V and J genes are TRBV7-9 and TRBJ2-7; a weak D match, TRBD1 (6 bases). Germline V gene sequence: CDR1 SEHNR, CDR2 FQNEAQ (reference sequence). Deletions cut 1 base from V and 2 bases from J, with 15 bases between. CDR3 length equals 16 residues. The CDR3 sequence: CASSLGQGYRAYEQYF. For the CDR3, the DNA is TGTGCCAGCAGCTTAGGTCAGGGGTACAGGGCCTACGAGCAGTACTTC.

This clonotype was counted only a few times. The V gene is TRBV20-1, the J gene TRBJ2-5; D not resolved. Germline V CDR1 and CDR2: DFQATT, SNEGSKA (reference sequence). The CDR3 totals 12 residues. Trimming shortened V by 3 bases and J by 5 bases, and 10 bases separated the two germline ends. The CDR3 bases are TGCAGTGCTAGGGGAAGGTGGGAGACCCAGTACTTC. It translates to CSARGRWETQYF.

In this sample, this clonotype turned up a few times. V gene TRBV20-1 combines with J gene TRBJ2-1; 9 positions agree with TRBD1. The V and J ends lost 2 bases and 4 bases, in that order; junction bases with no gene match: 12. The CDR3 runs to 17 residues. Germline V gene sequence: CDR1 DFQATT, CDR2 SNEGSKA (reference sequence). The CDR3 here is CSARKALQGAAYNEQFF. The CDR3 nucleotides are TGCAGTGCTAGAAAAGCTCTACAGGGGGCTGCTTACAATGAGCAGTTCTTC.

This clonotype was observed a handful of times. At one boundary the junction diverges from the germline segment, which might be a read error. The V call is TRBV28, the J call TRBJ2-1; TRBD1 agrees at 8 bases. This CDR3 has 14 amino acids. Germline V CDR1 and CDR2: MDHEN, SYDVKM. The CDR3 loop reads CASSLYQGQAPAVF. The CDR3 DNA is TGTGCCAGCAGTTTATATCAGGGACAGGCCCCCGCGGTCTTC.

This clonotype showed up just a few times. The V gene is TRBV20-1, the J gene TRBJ2-2; D might be TRBD2 (5 bases). The CDR3 length is 13 residues. The V gene lost 2 bases and the J gene lost 7 bases, with 11 bases spanning the gap. The germline V gene has CDR1 DFQATT and CDR2 SNEGSKA (reference sequence). The CDR3 DNA follows: TGCAGTGCTAGACAAACTAGGGTCGGGGAGCTGTTTTTT. Protein sequence: CSARQTRVGELFF.